The sequence of this T cell receptor beta chain was determined in a study of T-cell memory formation after mild COVID-19. Study overall: Clusters were largely donor specific.

The germline V gene encodes CDR1 SGHRS and CDR2 YFSETQ. Trimming shortened V by 0 bases and J by 2 bases, and 8 bases separated the two germline ends. CDR3 size: 14 residues. Via MiXCR, TCRdb re-called the 5' RACE reads, giving one row per CDR3 protein. The profile shows about 340,000 distinct CDR3 sequences, 13% of them singletons. Study results and caveats: CD4+ contracting clones were found mainly in CM and EM, and CD8+ ones in EMRA.

At least ten counts were recorded for this clonotype. Its antigen is unknown. Input material: PBMCs or a T cell subset sorted from them (not recorded which). The sequence was obtained from a man in his late teens or twenties who had mild COVID-19 (a few samples of this study predate the infection). Cell type and time point are not known. V is TRBV5-1 and J is TRBJ1-1; D not resolved. CDR3 sequence reads: CASSLDLYNTEAFF. The CDR3 DNA is TGCGCCAGCAGCTTGGATTTATATAACACTGAAGCTTTCTTT.